Sequencing of this T cell receptor beta chain was carried out in a study of OX40 agonist ivuxolimab in advanced cancers. The study, taken as a whole, reports: Those patients achieving a partial response at 0.1-3.0 mg/kg showed among the lowest clonal expansion.

Details on this clone: The antigen is undetermined.

This table comes from immunoSEQ multiplex PCR, and its TCRdb copy is limited to in-frame clones, with some not included. The sample records about 70,000 clones, approximately 86% being singletons. The CDR3 consists of 16 residues. CDR1 is SGHNT, CDR2 YYREEE, per germline (reference sequence). V gave up 7 bases and J gave up 3 bases; unmatched junction bases: 12. The clonotype comes from an adult with an advanced solid tumor such as melanoma, head and neck, liver or kidney cancer. The sample here was CD4+ or CD8+ T cells sorted from blood, taken in a trial of the OX40 agonist ivuxolimab. The chain uses TRBV5-4 and TRBJ2-7, with 11 positions matching TRBD1. CDR3 bases: TGTGCCAGCGCGGACAGGGGGCGTAAAGTAAGCTACGAGCAGTACTTC. It translates to CASADRGRKVSYEQYF.